Below, 2 T cell receptor beta chains from the same sample are listed, as sequenced in a study of control samples from healthy donors and cancer patients. The data were produced by immunoSEQ multiplex PCR, yet TCRdb's version contains in-frame clones alone and is incomplete. Altogether some 90,000 clones are present, just over 90% being singletons, with the ten largest covering around 0.92%. Specimen: blood. These receptors were obtained from a woman aged 25 to 39 in good health.

The chain combines TRBV9 with TRBJ2-2, with TRBD2 as a possible D gene (6 bases). With 0 bases removed from V and 6 bases from J, the gap between germline ends came to 6 bases. CDR1 and CDR2 (germline): SGDLS, YYNGEE. There are 13 residues in the CDR3. This chain's CDR3 is CASSVGGAGELFF. The DNA for the CDR3 is TGTGCCAGCAGCGTAGGGGGGGCCGGGGAGCTGTTTTTT.

Written as DNA, the CDR3 is TGCGCCACCGGGGGCACTGAAGCTTTCTTT. Its translation is CATGGTEAFF. The chain links TRBV4-1 to TRBJ1-1, with a possible D match to TRBD1 (5 bases). CDR3 length: 10 amino acids. V lost 10 bases to trimming and J lost 4 bases, with 7 bases between them. The germline V gene has CDR1 MGHRA and CDR2 YSYEKL.